The present T cell receptor beta chain was sequenced within a study of blood T cell repertoires in COVID-19. Study background: Acute and convalescent COVID-19 specimens originated in the United States, Italy and Spain.

Germline values: CDR1 SQVTM, CDR2 ANQGSEA. The J segment lost 6 bases and the V segment lost 6 bases, leaving 7 bases of the junction unmatched. CDR3 length equals 13 residues. The assay was immunoSEQ multiplex PCR, and TCRdb's table has in-frame clones only and misses some. The sample comprises about 110,000 clones, approximately 62% of which are singletons, and about 6.5% rests with the top ten. This clonotype originated in an elderly man with acute or convalescent COVID-19. The source material was peripheral blood. V is TRBV29-1 and J is TRBJ2-7, with TRBD2 matching 11 bases. CDR3 region: CSVEPSGRTEQYF. CDR3 nucleotide sequence: TGCAGCGTCGAACCTAGCGGGAGGACCGAGCAGTACTTC.